Presented here are 8 T cell receptor beta chains from one specimen sequenced in a study of identical twins. Using its own MiXCR run on the 5' RACE reads, TCRdb lists one record per CDR3 protein. The table records roughly 480,000 distinct CDR3 sequences, 24% of them present only once. A further study also used this sample, focusing on T cells expressing NK-cell markers.

The specimen was CD4+ T cells sorted from blood. These receptors originate from a woman aged 18-29 years in good health.

The CDR3 bases are TGTGCCACCAGTGACCCCGGGGACACAGATACGCAGTATTTT. Translated: CATSDPGDTDTQYF. This rearrangement joins TRBV24-1 to TRBJ2-3; possibly TRBD2 for D (5 bases). CDR3 length: 14 amino acids. Germline CDR1 and CDR2: KGHDR and SFDVKD. V dropped 4 bases and J dropped 2 bases, with 9 bases sitting between them.

The CDR3 protein is CSVYGGGYTF. CDR3 nucleotide sequence: TGCAGCGTCTACGGGGGAGGCTACACCTTC. The J gene is TRBJ1-2, the V gene TRBV29-1; a weak D match, TRBD1 (5 bases). Germline assignment: CDR1 SQVTM and CDR2 ANQGSEA. This CDR3 comprises 10 residues. Trimming removed 6 bases from V and 8 bases from J, with 10 bases in between.

Only a few counts were recorded for this clonotype. The J gene is TRBJ2-3, the V gene TRBV5-1; 10 nucleotides match TRBD2. CDR3 length: 14 residues. CDR1 is SGHRS, CDR2 YFSETQ, per germline. J gave up 3 bases and V 7 bases, and 5 bases lay outside the gene matches. CDR3 in amino acids: CASWTSGITDTQYF. The CDR3 region has the DNA TGCGCCAGCTGGACTAGCGGAATTACAGATACGCAGTATTTT.

This clonotype appeared a few times. The chain links TRBV12-3 or TRBV12-4 to TRBJ2-3; D possibly corresponds to TRBD2 (6 bases). The CDR3 spans 15 residues. V lost 6 bases and J lost 0, with 13 bases in between. CDR3 region: CASRAGPESTDTQYF. The CDR3 DNA reads as TGTGCCAGCAGGGCGGGACCAGAGAGCACAGATACGCAGTATTTT.

This clonotype was recorded a few times. The chain couples TRBV20-1 to TRBJ2-3; TRBD2 matches 9 bases. The V segment lost 5 bases and the J segment 2 bases; nucleotides outside the gene matches: 2. The CDR3 consists of 13 residues. The V gene's germline CDR1 is DFQATT and CDR2 SNEGSKA (reference sequence). CDR3 residues: CSALAGDTDTQYF. In DNA, the CDR3 is TGCAGTGCTTTAGCGGGAGACACAGATACGCAGTATTTT.

The gene calls are TRBV2 and TRBJ2-3, with 9 nucleotides matching TRBD1. Germline V gene lookup returns CDR1 SNHLY and CDR2 FYNNEI. The V and J ends lost 8 bases and 2 bases, in that order; junction bases with no gene match: 8. CDR3 size: 15 residues. CDR3 bases: TGTGCCAGCCACCGGGACAGGGTATTCACAGATACGCAGTATTTT. Translating it yields CASHRDRVFTDTQYF.

This clonotype was detected a few times. The chain employs TRBV12-3 or TRBV12-4 and TRBJ1-1, with D tentatively TRBD1 (5 bases). This CDR3 comprises 13 residues. V was shortened by 5 bases and J by 5 bases, with 12 bases between the two germline ends. CDR3 in amino acids: CASSPRQFTEAFF. The DNA of the CDR3 is TGTGCCAGCAGTCCCCGACAGTTTACTGAAGCTTTCTTT.

The chain is built from TRBV7-9 and TRBJ1-1, with D uncertain. The CDR3 runs 12 residues. V gave up 7 bases and J gave up 0 bases, with 6 bases separating them. The germline CDR1 and CDR2 sequences are SEHNR and FQNEAQ (reference sequence). In DNA, the CDR3 is TGTGCCAGCACCTCAATGAACACTGAAGCTTTCTTT. It is translated as CASTSMNTEAFF.